The subject of this entry is one T cell receptor (beta chain). Antigen unknown. The sample belongs to a study of vaccination effects on CD4 cells after COVID-19. About the research overall: Post-vaccine sample collection fell at a median of 72 days after the second dose. Study findings and constraints: By a late point after vaccination, infection- and vaccine-induced clones had shrunk markedly through clonal contraction.

J lost 8 bases, V lost 3 bases, and 15 bases had no gene match. The CDR3 runs 16 residues. Germline loops: CDR1 DFQATT, CDR2 SNEGSKA (reference sequence). In the ViraFEST assay, antigen-specific CD4+ clonotypes were identified by expansion after peptide-pool stimulation. Between days 10 and 11 of culture, CD4+ T cells were separated out. Participants completed two doses of the BNT162b2 or mRNA-1273 vaccine. According to the study, vaccine recipients showed no prior SARS-CoV-2 infection and negative nucleocapsid antibodies. Assay: immunoSEQ multiplex PCR; the TCRdb copy retains only in-frame clones and omits some. The table records approximately 74,000 clones, 60% to 85% of them present only once.

The clonotype originates from a human donor who received a COVID-19 vaccine. The sample here was CD4+ T cells from PBMCs cultured with HCoV-OC43 spike peptides, taken after COVID-19 vaccination. Indicated subset: HCoV-OC43 spike overlapping peptide pool stimulation. This rearrangement joins TRBV20-1 to TRBJ1-5; 8 nucleotides agree with TRBD1. The CDR3 here is CSASPPTGQGEEPQHF. In nucleotides, the CDR3 is TGCAGTGCTAGTCCACCGACCGGACAGGGTGAGGAGCCCCAGCATTTT.